This entry is about one T cell receptor beta chain. No antigen is known for it. The germline gene is not matched at one end of the junction; a read error may be the cause. As defined, naive CD8 cells were CD45RO-negative and positively selected for CCR7, with terminally differentiated effector memory CD45RA+ cells excluded. This entry is derived from a study of shared clonotypes between healthy human individuals. The germline V gene has CDR1 SGDLS and CDR2 YYNGEE. This CDR3 contains 19 residues. TCRdb's table, derived via immunoSEQ multiplex PCR, lists solely in-frame clones and lacks some. The sample holds 500,000 to 700,000 clones, approximately 95% seen once. Overall study findings and caveats: It was observed that 5% to 6.5% of naive CD4 clonotypes were shared across a handful of donors.

This chain links TRBV9 with TRBJ2-3; 10 bases agree with TRBD1. Input material: naive CD8+ T cells sorted from blood. The TCR comes from a woman aged 25 to 39 in good health. This CDR3 reads CTSSSQRDRGTGVADTQYF. The CDR3 DNA sequence: TGTACCAGCAGCTCTCAAAGGGATCGGGGGACAGGGGTAGCAGATACGCAGTATTTT.